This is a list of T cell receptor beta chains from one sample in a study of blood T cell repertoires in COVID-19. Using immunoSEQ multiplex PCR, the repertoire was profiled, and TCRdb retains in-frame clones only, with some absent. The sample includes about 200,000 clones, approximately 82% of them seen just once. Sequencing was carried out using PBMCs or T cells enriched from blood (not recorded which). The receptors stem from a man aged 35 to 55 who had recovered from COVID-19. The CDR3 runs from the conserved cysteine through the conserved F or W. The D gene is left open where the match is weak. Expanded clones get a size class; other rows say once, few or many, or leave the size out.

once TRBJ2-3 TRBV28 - CASSLSSLTDTQYF TGTGCCAGCAGTTTGTCTAGCCTGACAGATACGCAGTATTTT
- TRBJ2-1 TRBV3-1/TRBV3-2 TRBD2 CASSQGMAGEINEQFF TGTGCCAGCAGCCAAGGGATGGCGGGAGAGATAAATGAGCAGTTCTTC
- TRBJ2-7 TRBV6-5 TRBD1 CASSSEGQGSYGQYF TGTGCCAGCAGTTCGGAGGGACAGGGATCTTACGGGCAGTACTTC
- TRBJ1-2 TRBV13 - CASSLGPTENYGYTF TGTGCCAGCAGCTTAGGCCCGACAGAAAACTATGGCTACACCTTC
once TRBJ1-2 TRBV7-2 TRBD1 CASSLTGGPYTF TGTGCCAGCAGCTTGACAGGGGGGCCCTACACCTTC
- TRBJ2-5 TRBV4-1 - CASSPPAGFRYF TGCGCCAGCAGCCCCCCCGCGGGGTTCAGGTACTTC
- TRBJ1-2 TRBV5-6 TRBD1 CASSLGDRGHYGYTF TGTGCCAGCAGCTTGGGGGACAGGGGACACTATGGCTACACCTTC
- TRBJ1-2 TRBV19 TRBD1 CASGRQGATYGYTF TGTGCCAGTGGACGACAGGGGGCGACCTATGGCTACACCTTC
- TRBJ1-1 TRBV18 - CASSVNRVTEAFF TGTGCCAGCTCAGTCAACAGGGTCACTGAAGCTTTCTTT
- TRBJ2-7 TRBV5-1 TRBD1 CASSPGQVGSYEQYF TGCGCCAGCAGCCCGGGACAGGTCGGCTCCTACGAGCAGTACTTC
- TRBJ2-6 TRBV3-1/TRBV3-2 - CASSQGRVTGANVLTF TGTGCCAGCAGCCAAGGCAGGGTGACTGGGGCCAACGTCCTGACTTTC
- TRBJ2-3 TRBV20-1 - CSAQGGDTQYF TGCAGTGCTCAGGGCGGAGATACGCAGTATTTT
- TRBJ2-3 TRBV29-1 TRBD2 CSVEDRGGADTQYF TGCAGCGTTGAAGATCGGGGGGGCGCAGATACGCAGTATTTT
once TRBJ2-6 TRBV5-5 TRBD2 CASSALAGADVSGANVLTF TGTGCCAGCAGCGCGCTAGCGGGGGCCGACGTCTCTGGGGCCAACGTCCTGACTTTC
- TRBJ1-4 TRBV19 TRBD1 CASTRGTGDGKLFF TGTGCCAGTACACGGGGGACAGGGGACGGAAAACTGTTTTTT
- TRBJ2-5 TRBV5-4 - CATALGAYQETQYF TGTGCCACCGCCCTAGGGGCGTACCAAGAGACCCAGTACTTC
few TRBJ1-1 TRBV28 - CASGMEAIREAFF TGTGCCAGCGGCATGGAGGCGATTAGGGAAGCTTTCTTT
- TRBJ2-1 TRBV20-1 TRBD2 CSASPVAGFHEQFF TGCAGTGCTAGTCCGGTAGCGGGGTTTCATGAGCAGTTCTTC
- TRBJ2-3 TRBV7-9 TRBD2 CASSAGLAGVTDTQYF TGTGCCAGCAGCGCGGGACTAGCGGGGGTCACAGATACGCAGTATTTT
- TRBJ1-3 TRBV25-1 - CASRRDAGNTIYF TGTGCCAGCAGGCGGGACGCCGGAAACACCATATATTTT
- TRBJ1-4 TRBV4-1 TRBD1 CASSQRQGTNEKLFF TGCGCCAGCAGCCAAAGACAGGGAACTAATGAAAAACTGTTTTTT
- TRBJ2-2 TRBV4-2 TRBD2 CASSQEGASGGVGELFF TGTGCCAGCAGCCAAGAGGGCGCTAGCGGGGGGGTCGGGGAGCTGTTTTTT
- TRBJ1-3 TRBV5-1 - CASSDPSSGNTIYF TGCGCCAGCTCCGATCCGAGCTCTGGAAACACCATATATTTT
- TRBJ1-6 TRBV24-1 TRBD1 CATSDEGTASPYYNSPLHF TGTGCCACCAGTGACGAAGGGACAGCCAGCCCATATTATAATTCACCCCTCCACTTT
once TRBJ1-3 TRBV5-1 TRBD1 CASSSQPGQGASGNTIYF TGCGCCAGCAGCTCCCAACCGGGACAGGGGGCTTCTGGAAACACCATATATTTT
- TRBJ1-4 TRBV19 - CASTQAEDEKLFF TGTGCCAGTACCCAGGCGGAGGATGAAAAACTGTTTTTT
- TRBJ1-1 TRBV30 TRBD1 CALDRGLEEAFF TGTGCCTTGGACAGGGGGCTCGAGGAAGCTTTCTTT
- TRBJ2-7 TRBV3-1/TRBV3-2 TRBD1 CASSQGGQGMEQYF TGTGCCAGCAGCCAGGGGGGACAGGGCATGGAGCAGTACTTC
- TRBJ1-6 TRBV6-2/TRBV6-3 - CASSYLGAGNSPLHF TGTGCCAGCAGTTACCTGGGGGCCGGTAATTCACCCCTCCACTTT
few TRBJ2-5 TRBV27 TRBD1 CASRTGVGGTQYF TGTGCCAGCAGAACAGGGGTCGGCGGGACCCAGTACTTC
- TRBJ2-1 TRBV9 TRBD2 CASSVETSGVSNEQFF TGTGCCAGCAGCGTAGAGACTAGCGGGGTTTCGAATGAGCAGTTCTTC
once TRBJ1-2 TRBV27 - CASSAHDRLYHGYTF TGTGCCAGCAGCGCCCACGACAGATTATACCATGGCTACACCTTC
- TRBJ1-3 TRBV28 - CASTQDRVFIYF TGTGCCAGCACCCAGGACAGAGTCTTCATATATTTT
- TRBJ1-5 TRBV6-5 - CASSPGPYSNQPQHF TGTGCCAGCAGTCCAGGGCCGTATAGCAATCAGCCCCAGCATTTT
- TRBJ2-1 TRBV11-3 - CASGGPNNEQFF TGTGCCAGCGGCGGCCCTAACAATGAGCAGTTCTTC
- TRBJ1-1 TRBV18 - CASSPPGQQNTEAFF TGTGCCAGCTCACCACCAGGACAGCAGAACACTGAAGCTTTCTTT
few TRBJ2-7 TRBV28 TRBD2 CASRGASGDYEQYF TGTGCCAGCCGAGGGGCTAGCGGGGACTACGAGCAGTACTTC
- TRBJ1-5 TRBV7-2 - CASSLSRDQPQHF TGTGCCAGCAGCTTAAGCAGGGATCAGCCCCAGCATTTT
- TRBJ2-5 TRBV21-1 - CASSSGGVLETQYF TGTGCCAGCAGCTCTGGGGGGGTGTTAGAGACCCAGTACTTC
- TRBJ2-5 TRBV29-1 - CSVPEGTRQETQYF TGCAGCGTGCCGGAAGGGACACGGCAAGAGACCCAGTACTTC
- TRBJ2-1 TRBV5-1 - CASSLDRGGPFF TGCGCCAGCAGCTTGGATCGAGGGGGACCGTTCTTC
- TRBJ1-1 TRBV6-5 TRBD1 CASSPLTGANTEAFF TGTGCCAGCAGTCCGCTGACAGGGGCGAACACTGAAGCTTTCTTT